The clone carrying this TCR beta chain has a count of ten or more. Trimming removed 7 bases from V and 8 bases from J, with 9 bases in between. The germline V gene encodes CDR1 MNHNY and CDR2 SVGAGI (reference sequence). CDR3 size: 11 residues. TCRdb used MiXCR to reprocess the 5' RACE reads, holding one entry per CDR3 protein. The sample contains roughly 45,000 distinct CDR3 sequences, about 7% of which appear only once. These data belong to a study of T cells after yellow fever vaccination. The source material was CD8+ T cells not binding an NS4B(214-222) dextramer, sorted from PBMCs, sampled 45 days after the yellow fever booster vaccination. The V call is TRBV6-6, the J call TRBJ2-1; the D gene is possibly TRBD2 (5 bases). The source is a man in his thirties or forties who received the YFV17D yellow fever vaccine. CDR3: CASTGMDEQFF. Here the CDR3 DNA reads TGTGCCAGCACCGGGATGGATGAGCAGTTCTTC.